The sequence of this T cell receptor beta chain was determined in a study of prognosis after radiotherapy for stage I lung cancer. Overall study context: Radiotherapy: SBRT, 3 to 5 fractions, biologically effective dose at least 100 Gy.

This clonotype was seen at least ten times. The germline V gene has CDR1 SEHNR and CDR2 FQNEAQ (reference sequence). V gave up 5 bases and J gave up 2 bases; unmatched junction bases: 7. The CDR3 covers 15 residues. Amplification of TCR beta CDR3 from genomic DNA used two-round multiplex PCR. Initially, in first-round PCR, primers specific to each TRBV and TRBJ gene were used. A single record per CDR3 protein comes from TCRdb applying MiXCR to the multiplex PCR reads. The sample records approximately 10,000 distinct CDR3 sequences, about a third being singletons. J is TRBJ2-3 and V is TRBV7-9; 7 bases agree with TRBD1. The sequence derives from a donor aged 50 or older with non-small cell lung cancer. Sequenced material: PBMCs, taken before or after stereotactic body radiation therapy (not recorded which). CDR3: CASSLRQGSTDTQYF. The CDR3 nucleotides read TGTGCCAGCAGCCTCCGACAGGGCTCCACAGATACGCAGTATTTT.